This T cell receptor (beta chain) was profiled in a study of cytomegalovirus exposure and HLA in healthy donors. Study outcomes and limitations: Per published reports, the classifier diagnosed cytomegalovirus status with high specificity and sensitivity. TCR sequences were mostly rare, though some public TCRs occurred in many donors. Exclusion applied to some V segments, including TRBV6-2 and TRBV6-3, as they were indistinguishable.

Comment on this clone: What it binds is unknown.

V was cut by 7 bases and J by 0 bases, with 8 bases left in between. Germline CDR1 is SNHLY and CDR2 is FYNNEI. The CDR3 is made up of 13 amino acids. The PCR ran on 60 Vbeta and 13 Jbeta primers. Repertoires were generated with immunoSEQ multiplex PCR, while TCRdb's copy carries only in-frame clones and drops some. The sample carries 130,000 to 150,000 clones, 73% recorded once. The material sequenced was PBMCs. This receptor was taken from a human donor in good health. V is TRBV2 and J is TRBJ2-3, with D maybe TRBD2 (5 bases). As DNA, the CDR3 is TGTGCCAGCATGAGGGCTAGCACAGATACGCAGTATTTT. This codes for CASMRASTDTQYF.